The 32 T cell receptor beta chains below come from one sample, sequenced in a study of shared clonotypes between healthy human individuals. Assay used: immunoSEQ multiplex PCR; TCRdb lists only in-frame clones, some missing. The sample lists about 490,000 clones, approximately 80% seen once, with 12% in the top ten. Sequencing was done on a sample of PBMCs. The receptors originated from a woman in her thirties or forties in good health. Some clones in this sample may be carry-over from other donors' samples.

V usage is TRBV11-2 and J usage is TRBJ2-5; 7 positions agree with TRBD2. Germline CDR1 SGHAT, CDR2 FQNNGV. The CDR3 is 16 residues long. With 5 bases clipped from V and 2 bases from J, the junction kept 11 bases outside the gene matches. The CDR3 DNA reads TGTGCCAGCAGCGAATGGACCGGGACTAAACAAGAGACCCAGTACTTC. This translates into CASSEWTGTKQETQYF.

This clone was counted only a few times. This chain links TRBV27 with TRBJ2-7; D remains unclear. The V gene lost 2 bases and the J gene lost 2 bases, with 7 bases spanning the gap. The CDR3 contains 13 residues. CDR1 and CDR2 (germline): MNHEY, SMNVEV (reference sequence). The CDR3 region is CASSLVQTYEQYF. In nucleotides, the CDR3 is TGTGCCAGCAGTTTAGTACAGACCTACGAGCAGTACTTC.

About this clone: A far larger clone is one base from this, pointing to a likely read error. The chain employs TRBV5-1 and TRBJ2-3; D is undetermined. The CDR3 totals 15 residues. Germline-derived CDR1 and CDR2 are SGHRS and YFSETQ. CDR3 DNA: TGCGCCAGCAGTAGCTCCGGTTCTGAAGGAGATGCGCAGTATTTT. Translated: CASSSSGSEGDAQYF.

The CDR3 sequence: CASTTGQGSGYTF. As DNA, the CDR3 is TGTGCCAGTACCACGGGACAGGGGAGTGGCTACACCTTC. The rearrangement uses TRBV19 and TRBJ1-2, with 10 bases fitting TRBD1. CDR3 length: 13 residues. After removal of 7 bases from V and 7 bases from J, the junction contained 6 bases not matched to a gene. Per germline, CDR1 LNHDA and CDR2 SQIVND (reference sequence).

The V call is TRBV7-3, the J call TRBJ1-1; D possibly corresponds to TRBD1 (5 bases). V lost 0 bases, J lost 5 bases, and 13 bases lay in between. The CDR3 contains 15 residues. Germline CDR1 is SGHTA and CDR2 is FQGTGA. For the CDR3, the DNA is TGTGCCAGCAGCTTAACGCGGGGACGTCGGACTGAAGCTTTCTTT. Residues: CASSLTRGRRTEAFF.

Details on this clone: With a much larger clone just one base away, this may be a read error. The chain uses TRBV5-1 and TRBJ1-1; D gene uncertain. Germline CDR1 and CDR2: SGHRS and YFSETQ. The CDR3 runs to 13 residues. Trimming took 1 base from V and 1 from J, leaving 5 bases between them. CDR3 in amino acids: CASSLQTNTEAFF. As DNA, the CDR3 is TGCGCCAGCAGCTTGCAGACGAACACTGAAGCTTTCTTT.

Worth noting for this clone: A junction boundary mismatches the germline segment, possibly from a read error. The CDR3 region has the DNA TGTGCCAGCAGCGTACATTTCTCCTCCGAGCAGTACTTC. Translated, it gives CASSVHFSSEQYF. The rearrangement joins TRBV9 to TRBJ2-7; D remains ambiguous. Germline CDR1 reads SGDLS; CDR2 reads YYNGEE. The CDR3 contains 13 residues.

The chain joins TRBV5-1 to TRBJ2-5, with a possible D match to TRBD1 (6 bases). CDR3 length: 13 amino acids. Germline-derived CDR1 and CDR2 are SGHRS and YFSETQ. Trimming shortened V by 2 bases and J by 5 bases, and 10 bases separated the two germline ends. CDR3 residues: CASSFDRRETQYF. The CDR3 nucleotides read TGCGCCAGCAGCTTCGACAGGCGGGAGACCCAGTACTTC.

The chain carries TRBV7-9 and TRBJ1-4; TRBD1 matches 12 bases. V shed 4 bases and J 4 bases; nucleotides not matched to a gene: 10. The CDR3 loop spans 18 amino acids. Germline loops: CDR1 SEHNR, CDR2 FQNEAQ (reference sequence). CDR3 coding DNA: TGTGCCAGCAGCTCAGGGACAGGGGGCATCGGCGGTAATGAAAAACTGTTTTTT. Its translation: CASSSGTGGIGGNEKLFF.

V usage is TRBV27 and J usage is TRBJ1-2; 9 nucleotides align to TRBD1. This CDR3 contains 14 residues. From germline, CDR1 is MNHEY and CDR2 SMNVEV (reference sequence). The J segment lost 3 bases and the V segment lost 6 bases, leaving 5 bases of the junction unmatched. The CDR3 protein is CASSPDRGDYGYTF. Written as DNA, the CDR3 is TGTGCCAGCAGCCCCGACAGGGGGGACTATGGCTACACCTTC.

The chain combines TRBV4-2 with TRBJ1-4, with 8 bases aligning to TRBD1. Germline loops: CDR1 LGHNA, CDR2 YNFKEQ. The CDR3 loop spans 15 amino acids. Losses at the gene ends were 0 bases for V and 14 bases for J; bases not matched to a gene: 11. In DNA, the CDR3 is TGTGCCAGCAGCCAAGATGGACAGGGTGTATCACAGCTGTTTTTT. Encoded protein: CASSQDGQGVSQLFF.

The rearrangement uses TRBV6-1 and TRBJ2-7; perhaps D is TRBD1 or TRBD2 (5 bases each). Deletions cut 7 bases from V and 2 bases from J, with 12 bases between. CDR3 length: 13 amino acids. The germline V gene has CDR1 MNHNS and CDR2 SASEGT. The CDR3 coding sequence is TGTGCCAGCACCGAGGGGATTACCTACGAGCAGTACTTC. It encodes CASTEGITYEQYF.

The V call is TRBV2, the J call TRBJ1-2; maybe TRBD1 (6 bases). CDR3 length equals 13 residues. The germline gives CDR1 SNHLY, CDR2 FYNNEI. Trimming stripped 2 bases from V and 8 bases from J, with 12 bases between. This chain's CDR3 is CASSESWGGGYTF. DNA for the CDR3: TGTGCCAGCAGTGAAAGCTGGGGGGGCGGCTACACCTTC.

CDR3 DNA: TGTGCCAGCAGCTTAGGGAGGGACATTCAGTACTTC. Its protein is CASSLGRDIQYF. V gene TRBV7-8 combines with J gene TRBJ2-4; D is possibly TRBD2 (6 bases). Trimming took off 1 base at V and 8 bases at J, with 6 bases between the two ends. The CDR3 sequence is 12 residues long. Germline CDR1 reads SGHVS; CDR2 reads FQNEAQ.

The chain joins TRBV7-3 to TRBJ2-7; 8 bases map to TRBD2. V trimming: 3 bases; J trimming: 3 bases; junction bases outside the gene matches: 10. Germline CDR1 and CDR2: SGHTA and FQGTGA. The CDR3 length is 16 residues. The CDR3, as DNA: TGTGCCAGCAGCTTGAGGCCGGGACTAGGGGTCTACGAGCAGTACTTC. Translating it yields CASSLRPGLGVYEQYF.

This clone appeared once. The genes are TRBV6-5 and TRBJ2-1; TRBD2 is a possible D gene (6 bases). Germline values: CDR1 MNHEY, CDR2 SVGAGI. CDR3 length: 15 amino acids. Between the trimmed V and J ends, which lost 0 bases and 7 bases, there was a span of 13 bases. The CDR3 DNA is TGTGCCAGCAGTTACTCCTCGGGAGCAGGGAATGAGCAGTTCTTC. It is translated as CASSYSSGAGNEQFF.

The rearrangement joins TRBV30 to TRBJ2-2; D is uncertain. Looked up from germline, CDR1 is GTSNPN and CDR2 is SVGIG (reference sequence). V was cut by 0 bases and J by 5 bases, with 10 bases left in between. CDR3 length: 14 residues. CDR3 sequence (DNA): TGTGCCTGGAGTGTAATTTCATCTACCGGGGAGCTGTTTTTT. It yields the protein CAWSVISSTGELFF.

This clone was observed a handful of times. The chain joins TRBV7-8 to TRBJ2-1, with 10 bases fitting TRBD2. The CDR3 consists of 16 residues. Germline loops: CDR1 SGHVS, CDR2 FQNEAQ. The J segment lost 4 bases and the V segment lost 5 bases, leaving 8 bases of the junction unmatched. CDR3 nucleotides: TGTGCCAGCAGCATCGGACTAGCGGAACCTTACAATGAGCAGTTCTTC. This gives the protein CASSIGLAEPYNEQFF.

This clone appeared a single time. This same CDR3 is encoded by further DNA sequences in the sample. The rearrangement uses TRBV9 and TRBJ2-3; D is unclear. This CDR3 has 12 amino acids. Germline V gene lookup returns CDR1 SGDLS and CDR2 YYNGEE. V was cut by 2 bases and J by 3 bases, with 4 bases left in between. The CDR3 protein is CASSVSTDTQYF. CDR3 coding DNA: TGTGCCAGCAGCGTGTCTACAGATACGCAGTATTTT.

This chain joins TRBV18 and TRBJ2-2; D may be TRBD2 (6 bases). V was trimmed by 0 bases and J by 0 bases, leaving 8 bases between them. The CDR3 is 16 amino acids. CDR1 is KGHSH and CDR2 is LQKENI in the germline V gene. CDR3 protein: CASSPPGGANTGELFF. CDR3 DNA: TGTGCCAGCTCACCACCGGGCGGGGCGAACACCGGGGAGCTGTTTTTT.

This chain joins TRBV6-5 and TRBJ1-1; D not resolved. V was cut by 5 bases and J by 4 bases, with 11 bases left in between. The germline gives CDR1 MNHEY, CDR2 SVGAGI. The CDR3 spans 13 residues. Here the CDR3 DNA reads TGTGCCAGCAGTATGGTGGTTGGCACTGAAGCTTTCTTT. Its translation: CASSMVVGTEAFF.

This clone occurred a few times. This CDR3 reads CASSEGPGQGNTGELFF. The CDR3 coding sequence is TGCGCCAGCAGCGAGGGGCCGGGACAGGGGAACACCGGGGAGCTGTTTTTT. The chain couples TRBV5-1 to TRBJ2-2; TRBD1 agrees at 9 bases. The length of the CDR3 is 17 residues. Germline V gives CDR1 SGHRS, CDR2 YFSETQ. Trimming took 4 bases from V and 1 from J; bases not matched to a gene: 8.

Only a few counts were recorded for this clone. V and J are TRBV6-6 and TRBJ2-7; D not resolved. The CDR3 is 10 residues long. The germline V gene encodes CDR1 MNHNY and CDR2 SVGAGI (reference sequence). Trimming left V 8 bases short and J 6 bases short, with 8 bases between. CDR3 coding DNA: TGTGCCAGCGGCCAGGTCGAGCAGTACTTC. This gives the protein CASGQVEQYF.

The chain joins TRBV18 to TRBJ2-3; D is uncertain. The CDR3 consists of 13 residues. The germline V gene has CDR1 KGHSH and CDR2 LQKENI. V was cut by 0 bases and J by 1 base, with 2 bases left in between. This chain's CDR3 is CASSPPRTDTQYF. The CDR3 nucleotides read TGTGCCAGCTCACCACCCCGCACAGATACGCAGTATTTT.

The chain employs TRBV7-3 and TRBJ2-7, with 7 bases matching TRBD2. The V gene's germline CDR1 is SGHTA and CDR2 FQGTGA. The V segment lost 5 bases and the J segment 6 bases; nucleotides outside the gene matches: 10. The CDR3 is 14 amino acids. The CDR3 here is CASSPSLASGEQYF. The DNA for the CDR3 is TGTGCCAGCAGCCCGAGCTTAGCTAGCGGCGAGCAGTACTTC. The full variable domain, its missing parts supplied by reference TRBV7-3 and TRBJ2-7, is GAGVSQTPSNKVTEKGKYVELRCDPISGHTALYWYRQSLGQGPEFLIYFQGTGAADDSGLPNDRFFAVRPEGSVSTLKIQRTERGDSAVYLCASSPSLASGEQYFGPGTRLTVT.

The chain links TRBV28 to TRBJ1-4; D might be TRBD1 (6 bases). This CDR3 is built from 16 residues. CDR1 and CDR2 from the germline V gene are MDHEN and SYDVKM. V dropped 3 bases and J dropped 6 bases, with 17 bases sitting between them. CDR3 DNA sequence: TGTGCCAGCAGTTTTGGGAGGTTAGGGGGTCATGAAAAACTGTTTTTT. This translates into CASSFGRLGGHEKLFF.

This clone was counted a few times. The CDR3 DNA sequence: TGTGCCAGCAAGCAGGAGGGTGTCTGGAACAATGAGCAGTTCTTC. It translates to CASKQEGVWNNEQFF. The chain uses TRBV2 and TRBJ2-1, with a weak D call TRBD2 (6 bases). Trimming pared 7 bases from V and 5 bases from J, leaving 18 bases between. Germline-derived CDR1 and CDR2 are SNHLY and FYNNEI. The CDR3 has 15 amino acids.

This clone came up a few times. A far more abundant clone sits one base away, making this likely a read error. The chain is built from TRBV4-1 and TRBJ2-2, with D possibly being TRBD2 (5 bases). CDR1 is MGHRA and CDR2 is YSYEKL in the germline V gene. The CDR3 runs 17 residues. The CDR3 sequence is CASSQEVRVGFTGEPFF. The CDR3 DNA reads TGCGCCAGCAGCCAAGAGGTTCGGGTCGGGTTCACCGGGGAGCCGTTTTTT.

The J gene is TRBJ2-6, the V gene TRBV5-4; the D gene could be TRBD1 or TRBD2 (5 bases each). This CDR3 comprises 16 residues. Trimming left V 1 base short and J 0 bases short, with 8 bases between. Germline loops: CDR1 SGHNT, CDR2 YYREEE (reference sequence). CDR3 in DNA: TGTGCCAGCAGCTTGCAGGGAGACTCTGGGGCCAACGTCCTGACTTTC. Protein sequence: CASSLQGDSGANVLTF.

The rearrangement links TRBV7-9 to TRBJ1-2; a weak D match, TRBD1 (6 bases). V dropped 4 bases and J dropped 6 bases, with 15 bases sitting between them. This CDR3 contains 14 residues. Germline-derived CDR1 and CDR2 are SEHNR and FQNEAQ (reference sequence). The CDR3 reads CASSSRTGRDGYTF. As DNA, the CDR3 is TGTGCCAGCAGCTCAAGAACAGGGAGAGATGGCTACACCTTC.

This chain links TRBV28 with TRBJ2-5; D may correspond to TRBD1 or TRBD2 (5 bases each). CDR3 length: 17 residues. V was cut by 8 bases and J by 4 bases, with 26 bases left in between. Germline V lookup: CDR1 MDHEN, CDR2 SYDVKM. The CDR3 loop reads CASGPVGSRGLGETQYF. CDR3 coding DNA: TGTGCCAGCGGCCCGGTTGGCAGCCGGGGCTTGGGAGAGACCCAGTACTTC.

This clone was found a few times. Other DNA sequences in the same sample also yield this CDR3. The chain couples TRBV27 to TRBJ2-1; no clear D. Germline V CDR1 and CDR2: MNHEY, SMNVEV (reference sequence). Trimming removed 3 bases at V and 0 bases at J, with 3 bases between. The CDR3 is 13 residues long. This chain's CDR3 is CASSLSSYNEQFF. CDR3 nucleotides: TGTGCCAGCAGTTTGAGCTCCTACAATGAGCAGTTCTTC.